A selection of T cell receptor beta chains follows, all from one sample in a study of neoadjuvant nivolumab and ipilimumab in lung cancer. Sequencing used immunoSEQ multiplex PCR; TCRdb keeps in-frame clones, though not all of them. The table shows about 6,900 clones, with more than 70% occurring only once. The input for sequencing was tumor tissue, taken after neoadjuvant nivolumab, alone or with ipilimumab, at or shortly before surgery. These receptor sequences come from an adult with non-small cell lung cancer. Each CDR3 is given with its conserved first and last residue. The D gene is left open where the match is weak. Only some rows state a clone size, as once, few, many or a class for expanded clones.

V,size,J,D,CDR3,DNA
TRBV29-1,once,TRBJ2-7,TRBD1,CSVGTGPNEQYF,TGCAGCGTTGGGACAGGGCCAAACGAGCAGTACTTC
TRBV7-9,.,TRBJ1-1,.,CASSLGRRQNTEAFF,TGTGCCAGCAGCTTAGGCAGGAGACAGAACACTGAAGCTTTCTTT
TRBV28,.,TRBJ2-5,TRBD2,CASRSTSGGQETQYF,TGTGCCAGCAGGAGCACTAGCGGGGGTCAAGAGACCCAGTACTTC
TRBV4-2,.,TRBJ2-1,.,CASSQDKGGYNEQFF,TGTGCCAGCAGCCAAGATAAGGGGGGCTACAATGAGCAGTTCTTC
TRBV5-4,.,TRBJ2-6,.,CASSLPEVYSGANVLTF,TGTGCCAGCAGCTTGCCGGAGGTCTACTCTGGGGCCAACGTCCTGACTTTC
TRBV7-9,.,TRBJ1-2,.,CASSPDNLYGYTF,TGTGCCAGCAGCCCTGATAACCTTTATGGCTACACCTTC
TRBV7-6,.,TRBJ2-3,TRBD2,CASSHWGGTQYF,TGTGCCAGCAGCCATTGGGGGGGGACGCAGTATTTT
TRBV27,.,TRBJ1-1,TRBD1,CASSKGTGTNTEAFF,TGTGCCAGCAGCAAAGGGACAGGGACGAACACTGAAGCTTTCTTT
TRBV2,.,TRBJ2-1,.,CASSPADNEQFF,TGTGCCAGCAGTCCCGCCGACAATGAGCAGTTCTTC
TRBV4-2,.,TRBJ1-4,TRBD1,CASSQIWDSEFEKLFF,TGTGCCAGCAGCCAAATATGGGACAGCGAATTCGAAAAACTGTTTTTT
TRBV7-2,once,TRBJ2-7,.,CASSLMEYEQYF,TGTGCCAGCAGCCTCATGGAATACGAGCAGTACTTC
TRBV7-8,few,TRBJ2-7,.,CASSLGPDYEQYF,TGTGCCAGCAGCTTAGGACCGGATTACGAGCAGTACTTC
TRBV10-3,.,TRBJ2-7,TRBD2,CAIRAGGTTYEQYF,TGTGCCATCAGGGCGGGAGGGACCACCTACGAGCAGTACTTC
TRBV7-8,few,TRBJ2-3,TRBD2,CASSLASGNTDTQYF,TGTGCCAGCAGCTTAGCTAGCGGGAACACAGATACGCAGTATTTT
TRBV11-2,.,TRBJ2-3,.,CASSLTGDYTDTQYF,TGTGCCAGCAGCCTCACAGGGGACTACACAGATACGCAGTATTTT
TRBV6-1,.,TRBJ1-1,.,CASSRSSVRTEAFF,TGTGCCAGCAGTCGGAGCTCAGTGCGGACTGAAGCTTTCTTT
TRBV5-1,.,TRBJ2-1,.,CASSLGRPSSYNEQFF,TGCGCCAGCAGCTTGGGACGGCCGAGCTCCTACAATGAGCAGTTCTTC
TRBV6-6,.,TRBJ2-6,TRBD1,CASSGQGVTGANVLTF,TGTGCCAGCTCGGGACAGGGGGTCACTGGGGCCAACGTCCTGACTTTC
TRBV7-8,.,TRBJ1-1,.,CASSLAGVTEAFF,TGTGCCAGCAGCTTAGCGGGGGTCACTGAAGCTTTCTTT
TRBV11-1,.,TRBJ2-6,TRBD2,CASSFREAGANVLTF,TGTGCCAGCAGCTTCCGGGAGGCTGGGGCCAACGTCCTGACTTTC
TRBV15,.,TRBJ2-1,.,CATSRDSRVRVHNEQFF,TGTGCCACCAGCAGAGATTCGAGGGTACGAGTCCACAATGAGCAGTTCTTC
TRBV7-8,few,TRBJ2-1,TRBD1,CASSLEPPRRGINEQFF,TGTGCCAGCAGCTTAGAGCCCCCCCGCAGGGGGATAAATGAGCAGTTCTTC
TRBV7-8,.,TRBJ2-7,TRBD1,CASRITPGTGASEQYF,TGTGCCAGCAGAATCACCCCCGGGACAGGGGCCAGCGAGCAGTACTTC
TRBV4-1,.,TRBJ2-7,.,CASSPHRDNYEQYF,TGCGCCAGCAGCCCTCACAGGGACAACTACGAGCAGTACTTC
TRBV7-2,.,TRBJ2-1,.,CASSSPRYGTGEFNEQFF,TGTGCCAGCAGCTCTCCCCGGTACGGAACGGGAGAATTCAATGAGCAGTTCTTC
TRBV6-1,.,TRBJ1-2,TRBD1,CASSALSGQGASSYGYTF,TGTGCCAGCAGTGCGTTATCGGGACAGGGGGCAAGCAGCTATGGCTACACCTTC
TRBV27,once,TRBJ1-2,TRBD1,CASTKLTGGGSFGYTF,TGTGCCAGCACCAAATTGACAGGGGGCGGCTCTTTTGGCTACACCTTC
TRBV19,.,TRBJ2-5,.,CASSDPGTPRYF,TGTGCCAGTAGTGATCCCGGGACTCCGAGGTACTTC
TRBV5-6,.,TRBJ2-2,TRBD2,CASSFVGLAGAGELFF,TGTGCCAGCAGCTTTGTCGGCCTAGCGGGGGCCGGGGAGCTGTTTTTT
TRBV7-2,.,TRBJ1-5,.,CASSLRADQPQHF,TGTGCCAGCAGCTTGAGAGCCGATCAGCCCCAGCATTTT
TRBV9,.,TRBJ2-1,.,CASSVSEGHEQFF,TGTGCCAGCAGCGTATCGGAGGGGCATGAGCAGTTCTTC